This is a list of T cell receptor beta chains from one sample in a study of human T cells and chemical hapten exposure. TCRdb re-called the RACE reads with MiXCR, one entry per CDR3 protein. The sample holds 180,000 or so distinct CDR3 sequences, around 30% seen once. Sequencing used whole blood, obtained in connection with sensitization to the hapten diphenylcyclopropenone (DPC). The origin of the receptors is a woman younger than 45 with alopecia areata. Some clones in this sample may be carry-over from other donors' samples. Each CDR3 is given without its conserved first and last residue. D genes are given only for firm matches. Clone size is given for some rows only: seen once, a few or many times, or a class if the clone is expanded.

clone_size j_call cdr3_length v_call d_call cdr3_aa
. TRBJ2-5 13 TRBV5-5 . ASSLPSPSQETQY
few TRBJ1-4 12 TRBV27 . ASSTQTGNEKLF
few TRBJ2-1 14 TRBV4-3 TRBD2 ASSQDREGRFNEQF
. TRBJ1-5 11 TRBV4-3 . ASSQDGDQPQH
. TRBJ1-1 9 TRBV10-3 . AISDMVEAF
. TRBJ2-2 13 TRBV6-5 . ASSPRTANTGELF
. TRBJ2-7 13 TRBV5-1 . ASSFSADTYYEQY
few TRBJ2-7 12 TRBV6-5 . ASSYSRGIYEQY
few TRBJ1-3 13 TRBV28 . ASRIRGSSGNTIY
. TRBJ2-7 12 TRBV28 . ASSLAGRTYEQY
few TRBJ2-3 11 TRBV6-2/TRBV6-3 . ASSSRFTDTQY
. TRBJ1-5 11 TRBV3-1 . ASSQAGGQPQH
. TRBJ1-6 14 TRBV7-3 . ASSLKGGRYNSPLH
few TRBJ2-2 12 TRBV20-1 TRBD2 SAASGGDTGELF
few TRBJ2-1 11 TRBV20-1 TRBD2 SAELAGGNEQF
. TRBJ2-4 10 TRBV28 . ASSLVSDIQY
many TRBJ2-5 12 TRBV12-3/TRBV12-4 TRBD2 ASSPGTSWETQY
many TRBJ2-7 10 TRBV6-2/TRBV6-3 TRBD1 ASSWGTVEQY
many TRBJ1-6 13 TRBV6-5 . ASRQASSYNSPLH
. TRBJ2-7 9 TRBV25-1 . ASERAQEQY